This entry concerns a single T cell receptor beta chain. CDR3 size: 14 residues. From germline, CDR1 is MGHRA and CDR2 YSYEKL. The V end was cut by 6 bases, the J end by 0 bases, with 8 bases between. Here immunoSEQ multiplex PCR was the method, and the copy in TCRdb shows in-frame clones only, minus some. The table shows 140,000 or so clones, with more than 75% occurring only once. These data come from a study of T cell responses to AZD1222 COVID-19 vaccine. V and J are TRBV4-1 and TRBJ1-4; unclear D gene. The sequencing used peripheral blood, collected 28 days after the second AZD1222 dose. The clonotype comes from an adult who received the AZD1222 COVID-19 vaccine. The CDR3 DNA sequence: TGCGCCAGCAGTCGACGATCAACTAATGAAAAACTGTTTTTT. Encoded protein: CASSRRSTNEKLFF.